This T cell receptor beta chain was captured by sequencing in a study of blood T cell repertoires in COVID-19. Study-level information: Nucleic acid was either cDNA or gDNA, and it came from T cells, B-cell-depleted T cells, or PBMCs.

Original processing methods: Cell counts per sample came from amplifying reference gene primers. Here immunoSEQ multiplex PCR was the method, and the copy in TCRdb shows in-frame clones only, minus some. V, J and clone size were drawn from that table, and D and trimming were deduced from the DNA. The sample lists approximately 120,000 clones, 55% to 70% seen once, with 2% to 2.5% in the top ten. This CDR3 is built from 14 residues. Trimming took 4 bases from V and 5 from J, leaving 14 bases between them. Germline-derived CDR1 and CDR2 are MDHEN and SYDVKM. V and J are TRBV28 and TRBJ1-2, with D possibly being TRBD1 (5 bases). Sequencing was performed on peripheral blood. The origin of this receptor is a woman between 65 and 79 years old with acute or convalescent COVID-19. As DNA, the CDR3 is TGTGCCAGCAGTTCCAGGGATGTATGGTATGGCTACACCTTC. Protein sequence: CASSSRDVWYGYTF.